These 10 T cell receptor beta chains were all obtained from the same sample, sequenced in a study of human T cells and chemical hapten exposure. Time point: pre-sensitization, week 0. Treatment here: therapeutic diphenylcyclopropenone sensitization with weekly scalp DPC. TCRdb re-called the RACE reads through MiXCR, storing one row per CDR3 protein. The sample gives 90,000 or so distinct CDR3 sequences, 8.5% of which show up once; 2.5% to 3% is in the top ten. The material was whole blood, obtained in connection with sensitization to the hapten diphenylcyclopropenone (DPC). Receptor source: a man aged 40-49 years with alopecia areata. Some clones in this sample may be carry-over from other donors' samples.

This clonotype appeared a few times. J is TRBJ1-5 and V is TRBV7-2, with D perhaps matching TRBD1 (5 bases). The CDR3 runs to 15 residues. Trimming took off 7 bases at V and 4 bases at J, with 17 bases between the two ends. Germline V gene data show CDR1 as SGHTA and CDR2 as FQGNSA. The CDR3 region is CASTPSRVVNQPQHF. The CDR3 DNA sequence: TGTGCCAGCACCCCAAGCAGGGTGGTTAATCAGCCCCAGCATTTT.

This clonotype has at least ten counts. CDR3 residues: CASNHRLNQPQHF. The CDR3 DNA is TGTGCCAGCAATCACAGGCTCAATCAGCCCCAGCATTTT. This chain joins TRBV12-3 or TRBV12-4 and TRBJ1-5, with D perhaps TRBD1 (5 bases). The length of the CDR3 is 13 residues. Trimming cost V 7 bases and J 3 bases, with 10 bases left between them.

This clonotype occurred many times. The genes are TRBV27 and TRBJ2-7, with D perhaps TRBD1 or TRBD2 (7 bases each). Germline-derived CDR1 and CDR2 are MNHEY and SMNVEV (reference sequence). The CDR3 is 15 amino acids. The germline V and J ends were trimmed by 5 bases and 4 bases, with 18 bases remaining between them. The DNA of the CDR3 is TGTGCCAGCAGTACCCGACAGGGAGGGGGGTACGAGCAGTACTTC. Encoded protein: CASSTRQGGGYEQYF.

This clonotype was detected ten times or more. The V gene is TRBV3-1, the J gene TRBJ2-7, with D unresolved. CDR1 is LGHDT, CDR2 YNNKEL, per germline (reference sequence). Trimming took off 2 bases at V and 6 bases at J, with 11 bases between the two ends. This CDR3 has 13 amino acids. CDR3 sequence (DNA): TGTGCCAGCAGCCAAACCCCTTCGAGCGAGCAGTACGTC. Translation gives CASSQTPSSEQYV.

This clonotype was counted between two and nine times. V is TRBV5-6 and J is TRBJ2-1; D possibly corresponds to TRBD1 (6 bases). V lost 7 bases and J lost 3, with 11 bases in between. The length of the CDR3 is 13 residues. Germline CDR1 is SGHDT and CDR2 is YYEEEE. The CDR3, as DNA: TGTGCCAGCTACGGACAGAGCTACAATGAGCAGTTCTTC. Translating gives CASYGQSYNEQFF.

On this clonotype: The final CDR3 position lacks the conserved phenylalanine or tryptophan, pointing to a likely read error. The DNA is left out, because the CDR3 cannot be placed on it with certainty; the CDR3 is given as TCRdb lists it. The V and J genes are TRBV6-2 or TRBV6-3 and TRBJ2-1; the listed D gene, TRBD2, was not tested against the DNA. Per germline, CDR1 MNHEY and CDR2 SVGEGT. The CDR3 comprises 14 residues, both ends counted. The CDR3 spells CASSYSGTSGRPRL.

The table lists this clonotype with a few counts. The rearrangement links TRBV18 to TRBJ2-5; 7 positions match TRBD2. The germline CDR1 and CDR2 sequences are KGHSH and LQKENI. V dropped 2 bases and J dropped 2; count of bases not matched to a gene: 5. There are 15 residues in the CDR3. The CDR3 DNA is TGTGCCAGCTCACCATTGCTAGCGGATCAAGAGACCCAGTACTTC. This gives the protein CASSPLLADQETQYF.

V is TRBV12-5 and J is TRBJ1-1; maybe TRBD1 (6 bases). V was clipped by 7 bases and J by 4 bases, with 16 bases between them. The CDR3 runs 14 residues. Germline CDR1 LGHNT, CDR2 FRNRAP. CDR3 residues: CASALTGQSTEAFF. The CDR3 region has the DNA TGTGCTAGTGCCTTAACCGGACAGAGCACTGAAGCTTTCTTT.

This clonotype has a count of ten or more. The rearrangement joins TRBV27 to TRBJ2-7; the D is unclear. Looked up from germline, CDR1 is MNHEY and CDR2 is SMNVEV (reference sequence). V was pared by 2 bases and J by 3 bases, with 8 bases between. The CDR3 runs 13 residues. CDR3 region: CASSLAENYEQYF. The CDR3 nucleotides read TGTGCCAGCAGTTTAGCGGAGAACTACGAGCAGTACTTC.

This clonotype is judged medium-sized. The chain uses TRBV12-3 or TRBV12-4 and TRBJ1-5, with D unclear. The CDR3 has 12 amino acids. Trimming cost V 4 bases and J 3 bases, with 4 bases left between them. The chain's CDR3 is CASSSTNQPQHF. The CDR3 DNA reads as TGTGCCAGCAGTTCTACCAATCAGCCCCAGCATTTT.